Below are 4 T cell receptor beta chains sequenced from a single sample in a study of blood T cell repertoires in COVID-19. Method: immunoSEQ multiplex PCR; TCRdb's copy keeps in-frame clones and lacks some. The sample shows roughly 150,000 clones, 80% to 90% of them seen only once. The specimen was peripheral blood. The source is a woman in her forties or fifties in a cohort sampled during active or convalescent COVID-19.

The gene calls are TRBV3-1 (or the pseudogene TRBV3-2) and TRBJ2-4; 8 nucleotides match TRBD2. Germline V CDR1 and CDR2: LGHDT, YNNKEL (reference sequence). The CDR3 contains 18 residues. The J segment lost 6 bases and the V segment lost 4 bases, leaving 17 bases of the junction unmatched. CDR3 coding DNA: TGTGCCAGCAGCCCGAGGTCAAGGGCGGGGGGTGCCGGAAACATTCAGTACTTC. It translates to CASSPRSRAGGAGNIQYF.

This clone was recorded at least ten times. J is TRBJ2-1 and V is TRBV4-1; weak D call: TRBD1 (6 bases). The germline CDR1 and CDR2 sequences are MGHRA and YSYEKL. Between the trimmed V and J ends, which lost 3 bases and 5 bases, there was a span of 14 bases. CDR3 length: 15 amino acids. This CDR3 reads CASSQDGTYNNEQFF. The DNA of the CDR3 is TGCGCCAGCAGCCAGGACGGGACATATAACAATGAGCAGTTCTTC.

This CDR3 is CASSIEGSEAFF. The DNA for the CDR3 is TGCGCCAGCAGTATTGAGGGATCTGAAGCTTTCTTT. The J gene is TRBJ1-1, the V gene TRBV5-1; D unclear. Trimming cost V 5 bases and J 6 bases, with 11 bases left between them. Per the germline V gene, CDR1 is SGHRS and CDR2 is YFSETQ. The CDR3 has 12 amino acids.

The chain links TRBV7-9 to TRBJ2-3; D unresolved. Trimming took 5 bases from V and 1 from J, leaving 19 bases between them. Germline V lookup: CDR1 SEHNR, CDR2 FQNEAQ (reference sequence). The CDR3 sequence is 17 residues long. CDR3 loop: CASSHPTKPDGTDTQYF. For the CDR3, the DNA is TGTGCCAGCAGCCATCCTACTAAGCCGGATGGCACAGATACGCAGTATTTT.